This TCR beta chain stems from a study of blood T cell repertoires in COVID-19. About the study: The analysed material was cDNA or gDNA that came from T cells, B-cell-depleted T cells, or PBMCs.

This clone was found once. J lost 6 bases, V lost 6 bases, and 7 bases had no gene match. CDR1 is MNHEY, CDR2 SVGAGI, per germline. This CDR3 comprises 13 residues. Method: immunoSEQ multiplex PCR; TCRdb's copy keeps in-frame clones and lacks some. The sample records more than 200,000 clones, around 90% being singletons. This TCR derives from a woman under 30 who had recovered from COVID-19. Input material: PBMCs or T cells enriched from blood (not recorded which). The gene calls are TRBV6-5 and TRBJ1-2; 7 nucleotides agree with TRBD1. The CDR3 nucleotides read TGTGCCAGCAGGACAGGGAACCCTCATGGCTACACCTTC. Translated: CASRTGNPHGYTF.